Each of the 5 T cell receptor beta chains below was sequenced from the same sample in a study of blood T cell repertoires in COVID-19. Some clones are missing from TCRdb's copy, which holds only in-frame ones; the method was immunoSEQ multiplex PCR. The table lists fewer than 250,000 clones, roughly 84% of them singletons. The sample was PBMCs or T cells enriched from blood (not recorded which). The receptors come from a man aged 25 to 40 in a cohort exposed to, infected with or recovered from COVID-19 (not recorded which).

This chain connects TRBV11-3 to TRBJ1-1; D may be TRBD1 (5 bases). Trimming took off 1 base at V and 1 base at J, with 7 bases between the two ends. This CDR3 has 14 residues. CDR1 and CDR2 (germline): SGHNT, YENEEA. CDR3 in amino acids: CASSLGTGNTEAFF. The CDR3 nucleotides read TGTGCCAGCAGCTTAGGTACAGGGAACACTGAAGCTTTCTTT.

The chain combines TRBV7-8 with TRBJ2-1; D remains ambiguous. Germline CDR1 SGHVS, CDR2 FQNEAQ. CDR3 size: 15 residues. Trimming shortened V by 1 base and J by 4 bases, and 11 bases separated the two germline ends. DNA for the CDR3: TGTGCCAGCAGCTTAGAAGTGCGTAGATACAATGAGCAGTTCTTC. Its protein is CASSLEVRRYNEQFF.

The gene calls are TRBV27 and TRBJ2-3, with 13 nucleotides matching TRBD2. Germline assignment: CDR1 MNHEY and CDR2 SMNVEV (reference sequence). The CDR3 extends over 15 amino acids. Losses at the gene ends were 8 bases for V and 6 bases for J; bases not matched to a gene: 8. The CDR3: CASRPGLAGWDTQYF. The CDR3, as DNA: TGTGCCAGCCGACCGGGACTAGCGGGATGGGATACGCAGTATTTT.

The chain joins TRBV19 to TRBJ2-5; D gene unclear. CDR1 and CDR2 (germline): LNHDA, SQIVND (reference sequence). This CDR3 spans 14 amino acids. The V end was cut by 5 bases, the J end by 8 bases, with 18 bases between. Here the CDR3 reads CASSVAGSKRTQYF. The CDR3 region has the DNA TGTGCCAGTAGTGTTGCCGGGTCCAAGAGAACCCAGTACTTC.

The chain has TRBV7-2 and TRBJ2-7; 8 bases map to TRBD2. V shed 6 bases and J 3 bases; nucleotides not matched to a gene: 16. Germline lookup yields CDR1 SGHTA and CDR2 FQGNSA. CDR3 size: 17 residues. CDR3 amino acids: CASSHLPGGSRGYEQYF. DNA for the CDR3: TGTGCCAGCAGTCACCTCCCGGGGGGGAGTCGAGGCTACGAGCAGTACTTC.